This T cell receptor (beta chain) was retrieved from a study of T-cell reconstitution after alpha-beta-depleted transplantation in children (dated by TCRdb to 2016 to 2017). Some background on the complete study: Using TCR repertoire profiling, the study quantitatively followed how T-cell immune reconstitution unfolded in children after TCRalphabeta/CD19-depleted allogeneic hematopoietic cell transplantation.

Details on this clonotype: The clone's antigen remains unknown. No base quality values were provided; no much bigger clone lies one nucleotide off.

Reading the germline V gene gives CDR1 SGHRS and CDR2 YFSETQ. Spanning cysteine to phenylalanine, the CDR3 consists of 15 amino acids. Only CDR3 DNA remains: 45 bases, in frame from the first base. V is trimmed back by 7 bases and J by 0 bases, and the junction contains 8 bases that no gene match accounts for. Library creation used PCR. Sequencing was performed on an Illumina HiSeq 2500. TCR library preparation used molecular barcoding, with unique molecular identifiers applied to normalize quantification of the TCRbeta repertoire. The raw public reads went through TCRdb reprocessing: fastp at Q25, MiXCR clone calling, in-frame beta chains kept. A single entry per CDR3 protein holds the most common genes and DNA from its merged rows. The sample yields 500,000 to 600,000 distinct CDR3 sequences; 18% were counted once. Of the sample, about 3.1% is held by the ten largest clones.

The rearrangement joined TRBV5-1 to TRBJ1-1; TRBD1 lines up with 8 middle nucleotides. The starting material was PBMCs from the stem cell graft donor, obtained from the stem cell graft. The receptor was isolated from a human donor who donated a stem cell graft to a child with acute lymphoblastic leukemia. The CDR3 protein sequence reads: CASRGAGGLNTEAFF. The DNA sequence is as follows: TGCGCCAGCCGAGGGGCAGGGGGCCTGAACACTGAAGCTTTCTTT.